This TCR beta chain was captured in a study of T cell responses to AZD1222 COVID-19 vaccine. This CDR3 region has 14 residues. In germline, CDR1 is MGHRA, CDR2 YSYEKL. The V segment lost 6 bases and the J segment 1 base; nucleotides outside the gene matches: 5. Study-level results: Researchers report vaccine-associated CD4 TCRs spanning spike, with dominance at 160-218 and 743-854.

Profiling relied on immunoSEQ multiplex PCR, and the TCRdb table lists in-frame clones only, not all of them. There are about 200,000 clones in the sample; approximately 90% occur only once, and about 3.5% lies in the top ten. Note on this clone: Its specificity is unknown.

The sequencing here drew on peripheral blood, taken 28 days after the second dose of the MenACWY control vaccine. The chain couples TRBV4-1 to TRBJ1-1; 7 bases map to TRBD1. This clonotype was sampled from an adult who received the MenACWY meningococcal vaccine as a control. CDR3 residues: CASRRDSTNTEAFF. CDR3 DNA: TGCGCCAGCAGGAGGGACAGCACGAACACTGAAGCTTTCTTT.